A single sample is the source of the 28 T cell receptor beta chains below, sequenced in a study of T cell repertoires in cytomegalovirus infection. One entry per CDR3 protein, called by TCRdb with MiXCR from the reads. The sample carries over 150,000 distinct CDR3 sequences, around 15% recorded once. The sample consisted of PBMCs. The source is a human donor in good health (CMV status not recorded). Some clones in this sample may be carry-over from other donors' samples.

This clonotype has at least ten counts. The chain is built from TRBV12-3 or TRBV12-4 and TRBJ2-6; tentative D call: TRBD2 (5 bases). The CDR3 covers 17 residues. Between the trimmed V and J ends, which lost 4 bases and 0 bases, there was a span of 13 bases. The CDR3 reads CASSSLLGASGANVLTF. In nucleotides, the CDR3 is TGTGCCAGCAGTTCCCTTTTGGGAGCCTCTGGGGCCAACGTCCTGACTTTC.

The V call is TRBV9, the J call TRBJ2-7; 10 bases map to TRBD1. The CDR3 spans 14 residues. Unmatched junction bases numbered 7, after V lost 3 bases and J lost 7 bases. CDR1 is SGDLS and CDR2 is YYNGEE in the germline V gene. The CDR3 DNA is TGTGCCAGCAGCGGCCGGGACAGGGGCTCTGAGCAGTACTTC. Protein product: CASSGRDRGSEQYF.

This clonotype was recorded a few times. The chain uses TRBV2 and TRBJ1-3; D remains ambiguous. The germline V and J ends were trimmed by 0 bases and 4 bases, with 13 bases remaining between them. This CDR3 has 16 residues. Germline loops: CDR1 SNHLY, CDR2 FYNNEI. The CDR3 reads CASSEAGRVKGNTIYF. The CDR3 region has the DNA TGTGCCAGCAGTGAAGCCGGCAGAGTCAAAGGAAACACCATATATTTT.

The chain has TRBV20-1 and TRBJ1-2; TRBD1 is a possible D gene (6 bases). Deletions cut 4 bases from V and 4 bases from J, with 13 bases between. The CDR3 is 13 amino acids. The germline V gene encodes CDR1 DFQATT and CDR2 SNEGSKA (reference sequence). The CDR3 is CSANQGHSYGYTF. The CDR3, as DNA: TGCAGTGCTAATCAGGGGCATAGCTATGGCTACACCTTC.

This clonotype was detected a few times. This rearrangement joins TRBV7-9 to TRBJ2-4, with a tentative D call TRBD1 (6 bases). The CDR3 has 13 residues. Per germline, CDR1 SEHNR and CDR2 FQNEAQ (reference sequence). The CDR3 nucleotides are TGTGCGCCGCAGGGGAAGGCCAAAAACATTCAGTACTTC. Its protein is CAPQGKAKNIQYF. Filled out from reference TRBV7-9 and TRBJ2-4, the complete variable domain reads DTGVSQNPRHKITKRGQNVTFRCDPISEHNRLYWYRQTLGQGPEFLTYFQNEAQLEKSRLLSDRFSAERPKGSFSTLEIQRTEQGDSAMYLCAPQGKAKNIQYFGAGTRLSVL.

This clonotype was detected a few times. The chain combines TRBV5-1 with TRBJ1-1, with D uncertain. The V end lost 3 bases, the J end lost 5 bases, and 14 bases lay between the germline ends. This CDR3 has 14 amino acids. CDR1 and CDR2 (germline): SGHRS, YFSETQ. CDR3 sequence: CASSSGLPGTEAFF. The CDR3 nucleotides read TGCGCCAGCAGCTCGGGCCTCCCAGGAACTGAAGCTTTCTTT.

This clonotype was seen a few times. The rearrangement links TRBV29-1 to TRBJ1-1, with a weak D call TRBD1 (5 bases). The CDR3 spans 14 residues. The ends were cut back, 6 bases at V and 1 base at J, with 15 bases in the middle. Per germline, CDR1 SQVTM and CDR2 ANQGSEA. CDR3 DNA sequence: TGCAGCGTCGTCGGGACCCTCCGGAACACTGAAGCTTTCTTT. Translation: CSVVGTLRNTEAFF.

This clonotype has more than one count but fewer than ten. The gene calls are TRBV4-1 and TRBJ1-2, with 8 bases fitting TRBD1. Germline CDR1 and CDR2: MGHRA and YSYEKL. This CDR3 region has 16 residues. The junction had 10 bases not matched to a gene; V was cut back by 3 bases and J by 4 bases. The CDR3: CASSQDPGQETYGYTF. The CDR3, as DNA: TGCGCCAGCAGCCAGGATCCGGGACAGGAGACCTATGGCTACACCTTC.

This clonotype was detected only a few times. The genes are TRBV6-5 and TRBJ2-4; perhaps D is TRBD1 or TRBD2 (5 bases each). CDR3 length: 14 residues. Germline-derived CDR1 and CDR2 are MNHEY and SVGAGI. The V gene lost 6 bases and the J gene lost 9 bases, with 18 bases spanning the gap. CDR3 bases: TGTGCCAGCAGCTCCTATGGGACCGGAACCATTCAGTACTTC. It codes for CASSSYGTGTIQYF.

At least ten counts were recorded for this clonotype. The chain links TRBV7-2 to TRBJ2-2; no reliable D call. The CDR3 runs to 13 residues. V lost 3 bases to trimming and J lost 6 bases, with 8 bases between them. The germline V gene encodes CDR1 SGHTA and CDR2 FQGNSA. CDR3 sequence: CASSFDFAGELFF. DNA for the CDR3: TGTGCCAGCAGCTTCGACTTCGCCGGGGAGCTGTTTTTT.

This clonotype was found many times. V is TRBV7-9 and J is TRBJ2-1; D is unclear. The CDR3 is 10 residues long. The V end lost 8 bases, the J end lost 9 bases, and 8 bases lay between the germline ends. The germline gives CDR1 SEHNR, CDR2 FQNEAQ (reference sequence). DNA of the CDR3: TGTGCCAGCTTCGGGCTTGAGCAGTTCTTC. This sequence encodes CASFGLEQFF.

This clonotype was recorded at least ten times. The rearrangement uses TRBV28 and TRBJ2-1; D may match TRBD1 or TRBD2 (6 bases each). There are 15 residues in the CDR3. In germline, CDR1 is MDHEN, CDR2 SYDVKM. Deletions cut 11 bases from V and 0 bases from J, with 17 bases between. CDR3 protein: CASGGITDSYNEQFF. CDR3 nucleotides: TGTGCCTCCGGGGGCATTACCGACTCCTACAATGAGCAGTTCTTC.

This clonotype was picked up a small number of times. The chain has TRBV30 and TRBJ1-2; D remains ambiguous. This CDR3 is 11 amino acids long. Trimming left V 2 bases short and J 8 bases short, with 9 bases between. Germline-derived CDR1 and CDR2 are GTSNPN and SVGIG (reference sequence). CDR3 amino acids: CAWSPAAGYTF. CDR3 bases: TGTGCCTGGAGTCCTGCCGCGGGCTACACCTTC.

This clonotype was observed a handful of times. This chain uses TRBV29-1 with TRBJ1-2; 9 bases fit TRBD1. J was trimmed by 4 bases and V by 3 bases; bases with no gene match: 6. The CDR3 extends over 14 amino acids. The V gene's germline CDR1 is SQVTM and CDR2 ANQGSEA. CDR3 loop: CSVDGTGIGYGYTF. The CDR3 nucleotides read TGCAGCGTTGACGGGACAGGGATTGGCTATGGCTACACCTTC.

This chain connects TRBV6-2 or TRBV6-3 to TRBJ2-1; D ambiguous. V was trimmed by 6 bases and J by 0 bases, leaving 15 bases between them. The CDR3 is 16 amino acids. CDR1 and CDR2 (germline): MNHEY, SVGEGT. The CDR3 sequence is CASSKPLESSYNEQFF. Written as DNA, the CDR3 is TGTGCCAGCAGCAAACCTCTCGAAAGCTCCTACAATGAGCAGTTCTTC.

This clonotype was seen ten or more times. The CDR3 reads CASSLLLLSYEQYF. For the CDR3, the DNA is TGTGCCAGCAGCTTATTGCTTCTCTCCTACGAGCAGTACTTC. This chain links TRBV7-2 with TRBJ2-7; D gene uncertain. CDR3 length equals 14 residues. The V gene's germline CDR1 is SGHTA and CDR2 FQGNSA. The V and J ends lost 2 bases and 0 bases respectively, with 8 bases between them.

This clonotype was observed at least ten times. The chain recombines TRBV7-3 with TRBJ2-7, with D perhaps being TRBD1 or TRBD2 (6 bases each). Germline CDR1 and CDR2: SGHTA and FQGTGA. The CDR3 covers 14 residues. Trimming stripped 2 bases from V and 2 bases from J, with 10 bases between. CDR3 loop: CASSLQRGAYEQYF. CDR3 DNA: TGTGCCAGCAGCTTACAAAGGGGGGCCTACGAGCAGTACTTC.

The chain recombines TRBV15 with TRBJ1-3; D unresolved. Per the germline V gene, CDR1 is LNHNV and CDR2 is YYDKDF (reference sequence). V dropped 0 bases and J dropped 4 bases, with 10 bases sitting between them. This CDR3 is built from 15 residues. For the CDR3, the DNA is TGTGCCACCAGCAGAGACATGGGAGCGGGAAACACCATATATTTT. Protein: CATSRDMGAGNTIYF.

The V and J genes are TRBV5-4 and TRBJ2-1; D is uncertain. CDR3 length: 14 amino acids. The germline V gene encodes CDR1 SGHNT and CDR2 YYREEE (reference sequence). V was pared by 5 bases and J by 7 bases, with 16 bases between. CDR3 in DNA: TGTGCCAGCAGTAAACTATCCCCCGGGAATGAGCAGTTCTTC. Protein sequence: CASSKLSPGNEQFF. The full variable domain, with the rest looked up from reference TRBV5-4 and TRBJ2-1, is ETGVTQSPTHLIKTRGQQVTLRCSSQSGHNTVSWYQQALGQGPQFIFQYYREEENGRGNFPPRFSGLQFPNYSSELNVNALELDDSALYLCASSKLSPGNEQFFGPGTRLTVL.

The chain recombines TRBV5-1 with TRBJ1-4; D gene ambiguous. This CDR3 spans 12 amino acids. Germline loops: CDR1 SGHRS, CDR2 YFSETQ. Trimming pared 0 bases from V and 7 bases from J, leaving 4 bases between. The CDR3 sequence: CASSLGGEKLFF. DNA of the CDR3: TGCGCCAGCAGCTTGGGGGGTGAAAAACTGTTTTTT.

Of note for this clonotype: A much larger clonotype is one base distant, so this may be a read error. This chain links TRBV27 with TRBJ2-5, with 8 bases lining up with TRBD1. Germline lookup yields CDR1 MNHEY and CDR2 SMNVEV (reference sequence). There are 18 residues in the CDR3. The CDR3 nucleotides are TGTGCCGGCAGTTTAAGCCAGGGGGCCCCAAGCGGGCAAGAGACCCAGTACTTC. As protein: CAGSLSQGAPSGQETQYF.

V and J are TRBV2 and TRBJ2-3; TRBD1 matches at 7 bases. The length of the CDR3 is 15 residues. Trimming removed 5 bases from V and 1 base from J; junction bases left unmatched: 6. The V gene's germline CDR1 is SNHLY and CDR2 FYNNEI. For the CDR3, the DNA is TGTGCCAGCAGTCTCCAGGGGGTAGGCACAGATACGCAGTATTTT. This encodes CASSLQGVGTDTQYF.

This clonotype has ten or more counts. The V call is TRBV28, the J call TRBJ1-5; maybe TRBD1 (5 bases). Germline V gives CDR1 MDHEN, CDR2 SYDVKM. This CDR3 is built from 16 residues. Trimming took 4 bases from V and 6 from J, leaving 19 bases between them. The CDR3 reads CASSSAGTARGQPQHF. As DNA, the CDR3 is TGTGCCAGCAGTTCAGCCGGGACGGCAAGAGGTCAGCCCCAGCATTTT.

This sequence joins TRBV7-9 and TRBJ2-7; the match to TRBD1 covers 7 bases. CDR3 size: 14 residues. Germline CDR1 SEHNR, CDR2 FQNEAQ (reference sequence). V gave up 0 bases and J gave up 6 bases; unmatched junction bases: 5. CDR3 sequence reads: CASSLAYRGSEQYF. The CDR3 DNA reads TGTGCCAGCAGCTTAGCTTACAGGGGCAGCGAGCAGTACTTC.

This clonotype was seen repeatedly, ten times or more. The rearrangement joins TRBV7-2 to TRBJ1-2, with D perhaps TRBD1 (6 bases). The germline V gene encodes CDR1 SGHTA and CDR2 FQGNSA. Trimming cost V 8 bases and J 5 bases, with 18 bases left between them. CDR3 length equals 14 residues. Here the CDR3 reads CASGPLGTPYGYTF. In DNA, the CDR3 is TGTGCCAGCGGCCCTCTCGGGACACCTTATGGCTACACCTTC.

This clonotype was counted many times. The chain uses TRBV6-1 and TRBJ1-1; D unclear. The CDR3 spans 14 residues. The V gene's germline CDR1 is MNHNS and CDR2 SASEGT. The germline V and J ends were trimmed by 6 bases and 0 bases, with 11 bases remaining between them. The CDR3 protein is CASRDGRMNTEAFF. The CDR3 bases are TGTGCCAGCAGAGATGGACGGATGAACACTGAAGCTTTCTTT.

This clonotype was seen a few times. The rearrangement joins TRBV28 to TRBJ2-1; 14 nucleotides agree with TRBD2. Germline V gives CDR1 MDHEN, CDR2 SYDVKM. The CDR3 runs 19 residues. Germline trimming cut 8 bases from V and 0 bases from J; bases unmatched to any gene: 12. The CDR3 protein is CASRPRTSGRLGSYNEQFF. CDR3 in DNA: TGTGCCAGCCGCCCCCGGACTAGCGGGAGGTTGGGCTCCTACAATGAGCAGTTCTTC.

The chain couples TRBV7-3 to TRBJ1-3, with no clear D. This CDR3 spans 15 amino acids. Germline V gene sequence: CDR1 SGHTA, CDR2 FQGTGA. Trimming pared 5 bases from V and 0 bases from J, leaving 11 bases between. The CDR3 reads CASSPGRISGNTIYF. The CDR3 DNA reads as TGTGCCAGCAGCCCCGGGAGGATCTCTGGAAACACCATATATTTT.